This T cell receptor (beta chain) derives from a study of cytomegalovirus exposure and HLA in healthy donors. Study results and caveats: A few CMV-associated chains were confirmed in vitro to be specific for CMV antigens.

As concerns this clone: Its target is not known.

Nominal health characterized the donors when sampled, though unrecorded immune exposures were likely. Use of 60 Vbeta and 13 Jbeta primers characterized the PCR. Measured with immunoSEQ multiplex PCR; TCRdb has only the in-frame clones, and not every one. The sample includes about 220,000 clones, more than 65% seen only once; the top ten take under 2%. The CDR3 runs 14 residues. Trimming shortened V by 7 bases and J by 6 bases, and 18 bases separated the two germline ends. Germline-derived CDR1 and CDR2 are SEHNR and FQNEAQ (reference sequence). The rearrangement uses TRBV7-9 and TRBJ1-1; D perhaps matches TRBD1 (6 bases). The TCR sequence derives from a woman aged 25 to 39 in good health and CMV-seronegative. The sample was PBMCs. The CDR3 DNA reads TGTGCCAGCACATGGGAGAAGGGGGGGCCTGAAGCTTTCTTT. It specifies CASTWEKGGPEAFF. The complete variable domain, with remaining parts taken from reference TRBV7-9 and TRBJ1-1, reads DTGVSQNPRHKITKRGQNVTFRCDPISEHNRLYWYRQTLGQGPEFLTYFQNEAQLEKSRLLSDRFSAERPKGSFSTLEIQRTEQGDSAMYLCASTWEKGGPEAFFGQGTRLTVV.